This T cell receptor (beta chain) was profiled in a study of CD8 T cells in cerebrospinal fluid in Alzheimer's disease. TCRdb re-called the 10x single-cell sequencing reads and catalogs CDR3 proteins one per entry, DNA excluded. The sample's table shows some 1,000 distinct CDR3 sequences. This clonotype is deemed large by its frequency. Looked up from germline, CDR1 is KGHSH and CDR2 is LQKENI. The CDR3 length is 16 residues. This sequence was found in a human donor in good health. This chain connects TRBV18 to TRBJ2-2. Sequencing was performed on cerebrospinal fluid. The CDR3 sequence: CASSMTLNANTGELFF. The complete variable domain, with remaining parts taken from reference TRBV18 and TRBJ2-2, reads NAGVMQNPRHLVRRRGQEARLRCSPMKGHSHVYWYRQLPEEGLKFMVYLQKENIIDESGMPKERFSAEFPKEGPSILRIQQVVRGDSAAYFCASSMTLNANTGELFFGEGSRLTVL.